This TCR beta chain comes out of a study of response to subunit inactivated influenza vaccine. CDR1 and CDR2 (germline): SGDLS, YYNGEE. The length of the CDR3 is 15 residues. Trimming took 0 bases from V and 2 from J, leaving 8 bases between them. TCRdb re-derived calls from the RT-PCR reads in MiXCR, one entry per CDR3 protein. The sample has a few hundred thousand distinct CDR3 sequences; roughly 9.7% are singletons. This clonotype showed up just a few times. The chain uses TRBV9 and TRBJ2-2; D possibly corresponds to TRBD1 (6 bases). This specimen consisted of PBMCs from blood, obtained 45 days after vaccination. The source of this sequence is a middle-aged man who received an inactivated influenza vaccine. DNA of the CDR3: TGTGCCAGCAGCGTAGGGGACATAAACACCGGGGAGCTGTTTTTT. It encodes CASSVGDINTGELFF. Full variable domain (rest looked up from reference TRBV9 and TRBJ2-2): DSGVTQTPKHLITATGQRVTLRCSPRSGDLSVYWYQQSLDQGLQFLIQYYNGEERAKGNILERFSAQQFPDLHSELNLSSLELGDSALYFCASSVGDINTGELFFGEGSRLTVL.